This TCR beta chain was recovered during a study of regulatory T cells in long-lasting Graves disease. On this clonotype itself: The target antigen is unknown. A much larger clone sits a single nucleotide away, making a read error possible.

The TCR beta library used iRepertoire HTBI primers with Arm-PCR amplification of CDR3. TCRdb itself ran the multiplex PCR reads through MiXCR, one entry per CDR3 protein. The sample carries roughly 420,000 distinct CDR3 sequences, 16% recorded once. Study conclusions and caveats: Limited samples may have lowered accuracy. It was in persistent disease that TRBV28, TRBJ1-2 and TRBJ2-5 were favored.

Time point denoted: newly diagnosed GD, antithyroid drugs for less than 3 months. After RNA was extracted from PBMCs, the TCR library was made from it. The germline V gene has CDR1 KGHSH and CDR2 LQKENI. CDR3 length: 12 residues. Deletions cut 6 bases from V and 11 bases from J, with 16 bases between. Separately, the same data were catalogued under a study of T cells in Graves' hyperthyroidism and ophthalmopathy. From that report: Patients aged 18 to 65 had newly diagnosed hyperthyroidism that had lasted under 2 months. Researchers ran a first-round RT-PCR on the TCR CDR3 using the HTBI primer set.

The receptor's source is a woman under 40 with Graves disease. Specimen: peripheral blood mononuclear cells (PBMCs), collected at new diagnosis, from a patient treated with antithyroid drugs. V and J are TRBV18 and TRBJ1-1; D is possibly TRBD1 (5 bases). CDR3 nucleotides: TGTGCCAGCTCCCCTACGGGGGTGAGGGCTTTCTTT. Its translation: CASSPTGVRAFF.